This T cell receptor (beta chain) stems from a study of T cell clones after liver transplantation. Data came from immunoSEQ multiplex PCR; TCRdb stores just in-frame clones and leaves some out. The table records 85,000 to 130,000 clones, around 86% of them present only once. This clone came up a few times. Its antigen is unidentified. Notes on the study in general: In most of the 8 subjects, circulating graft-donor-reactive CD4 TCRbeta sequences fell significantly after transplant.

The sequencing here drew on CD4+ T cells from blood, taken before liver transplant. This receptor was obtained from a human donor who received a liver transplant.

The CDR3 DNA sequence: TGTGCCAGTAGTATAGGTCCCAGGGGGCGCGGAGAAAAACTGTTTTTT. Amino acid sequence: CASSIGPRGRGEKLFF. This sequence joins TRBV19 and TRBJ1-4; 8 nucleotides align to TRBD1. The CDR3 is made up of 16 amino acids. The V gene's germline CDR1 is LNHDA and CDR2 SQIVND (reference sequence). Unmatched junction bases numbered 9, after V lost 1 base and J lost 8 bases.